This TCR beta chain emerged from a study of a mutant IDH1 vaccine in newly diagnosed glioma. Study context: Patients were started on vaccination 4-6 weeks after radiotherapy alone, or with temozolomide cycles.

Germline V gene lookup returns CDR1 GTSNPN and CDR2 SVGIG (reference sequence). V was clipped by 0 bases and J by 6 bases, with 9 bases between them. The CDR3 spans 12 residues. Noted time point: week 35, safety follow-up. Each vaccine dose was 300 ug of mutant IDH1 20-mer peptide, with topical imiquimod. TCRdb's copy holds only in-frame clones and misses some; the assay was immunoSEQ multiplex PCR. The data show about 32,000 clones, roughly 78% seen once. Study-level findings and limits: Pseudoprogression seemed unlinked to shifts in top peripheral T cell clonotypes.

In regard to this clone: Its antigen remains unknown.

The source material was PBMCs, sampled from a glioma patient whose treatment included an IDH1 peptide vaccine. This rearrangement joins TRBV30 to TRBJ2-7; D is unclear. This TCR came from a woman between 40 and 50 years old with glioma. CDR3 sequence: CAWSVVGSEQYF. The CDR3 DNA is TGTGCCTGGAGTGTGGTTGGGTCCGAGCAGTACTTC.